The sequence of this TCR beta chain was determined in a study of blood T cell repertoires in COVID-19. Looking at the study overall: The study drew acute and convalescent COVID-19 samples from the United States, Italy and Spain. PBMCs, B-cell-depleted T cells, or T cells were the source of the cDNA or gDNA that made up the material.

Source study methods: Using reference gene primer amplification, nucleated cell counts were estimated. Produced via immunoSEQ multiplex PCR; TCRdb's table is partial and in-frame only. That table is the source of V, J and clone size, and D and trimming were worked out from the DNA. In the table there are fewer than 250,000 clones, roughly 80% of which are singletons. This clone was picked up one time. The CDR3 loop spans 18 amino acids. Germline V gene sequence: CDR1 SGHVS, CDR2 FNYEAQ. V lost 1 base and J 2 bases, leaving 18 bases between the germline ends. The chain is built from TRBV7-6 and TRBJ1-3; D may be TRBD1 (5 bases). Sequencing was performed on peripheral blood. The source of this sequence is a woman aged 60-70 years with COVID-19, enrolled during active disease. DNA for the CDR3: TGTGCCAGCAGCTTAGGGGTTGCGGGGCGCGTGACTGGAAACACCATATATTTT. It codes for CASSLGVAGRVTGNTIYF.